Listed here are 5 T cell receptor beta chains from one sample, sequenced in a study of cytomegalovirus exposure and HLA in healthy donors. Use of 60 Vbeta and 13 Jbeta primers characterized the PCR. Sequenced by immunoSEQ multiplex PCR; TCRdb stores in-frame clones only, minus some. The profile shows hundreds of thousands of clones, roughly 89% of them singletons. The sample consisted of PBMCs. These TCRs come from a young woman in good health and CMV-seronegative.

Regarding this clone: At one end, the junction sequence differs from germline, possibly due to a read error. V and J are TRBV7-9 and TRBJ2-5; D perhaps matches TRBD1 (6 bases). The CDR3 loop spans 15 amino acids. Germline V gene data show CDR1 as SEHNR and CDR2 as FQNEAQ (reference sequence). The CDR3 DNA reads as TGTTCCAGCAGCTCCCCGGGACAAACAGAAGAGACCCAGTACTTC. This codes for CSSSSPGQTEETQYF. The variable domain in full, with the rest retrieved from reference TRBV7-9 and TRBJ2-5, is DTGVSQNPRHKITKRGQNVTFRCDPISEHNRLYWYRQTLGQGPEFLTYFQNEAQLEKSRLLSDRFSAERPKGSFSTLEIQRTEQGDSAMYLCSSSSPGQTEETQYFGPGTRLLVL.

The rearrangement uses TRBV5-1 and TRBJ1-3; D not resolved. The CDR3 length is 17 residues. Germline values: CDR1 SGHRS, CDR2 YFSETQ. Trimming pared 0 bases from V and 3 bases from J, leaving 16 bases between. The CDR3 spells CASSLGGLPGSGNTIYF. The CDR3, as DNA: TGCGCCAGCAGCTTGGGGGGTCTACCGGGGAGTGGAAACACCATATATTTT.

This clone showed up just once. This sequence joins TRBV5-1 and TRBJ2-2, with 11 bases aligning to TRBD2. Germline V gene data show CDR1 as SGHRS and CDR2 as YFSETQ. Germline trimming cut 3 bases from V and 2 bases from J; bases unmatched to any gene: 3. The CDR3 consists of 16 residues. The CDR3 region is CASSSTSGGNTGELFF. In nucleotides, the CDR3 is TGCGCCAGCAGCTCAACTAGCGGGGGCAACACCGGGGAGCTGTTTTTT.

This clone was seen a single time. V is TRBV19 and J is TRBJ2-5, with TRBD2 identical over 11 bases. Trimming took 3 bases from V and 1 from J; bases not matched to a gene: 13. The germline CDR1 and CDR2 sequences are LNHDA and SQIVND (reference sequence). CDR3 size: 19 residues. This CDR3 reads CASSIEAGLAEVTQETQYF. In DNA, the CDR3 is TGTGCCAGTAGTATTGAGGCGGGACTAGCGGAGGTGACCCAAGAGACCCAGTACTTC.

The genes are TRBV18 and TRBJ2-1; D is unresolved. Germline V gene sequence: CDR1 KGHSH, CDR2 LQKENI. V lost 2 bases, J lost 0 bases, and 5 bases lay in between. The CDR3 length is 14 residues. Here the CDR3 reads CASSPGSSYNEQFF. The CDR3 DNA sequence: TGTGCCAGCTCACCAGGCTCCTCCTACAATGAGCAGTTCTTC.